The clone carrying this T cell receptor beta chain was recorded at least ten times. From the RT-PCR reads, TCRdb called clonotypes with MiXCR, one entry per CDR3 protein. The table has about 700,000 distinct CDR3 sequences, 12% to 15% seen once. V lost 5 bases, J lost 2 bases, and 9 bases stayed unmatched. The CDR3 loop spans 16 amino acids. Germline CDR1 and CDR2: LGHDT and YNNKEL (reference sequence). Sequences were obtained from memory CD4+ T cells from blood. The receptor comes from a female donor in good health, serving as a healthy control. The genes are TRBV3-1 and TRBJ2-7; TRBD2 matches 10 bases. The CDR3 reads CASSWIHSGRAYEQYF. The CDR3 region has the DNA TGTGCCAGCAGCTGGATCCACAGCGGGAGGGCCTACGAGCAGTACTTC.